This T cell receptor beta chain originates from a study of Graves' ophthalmopathy and Graves' hyperthyroidism. The study amplified TCR beta CDR3 regions using RNA transcripts. An opening RT-PCR round employed HTBI primers and preceded a second-round multiplex PCR. Using its own MiXCR run on the multiplex PCR reads, TCRdb lists one record per CDR3 protein. The sample lists 900,000 to 1,200,000 distinct CDR3 sequences; roughly 35% were seen once. In germline, CDR1 is SGHRS, CDR2 YFSETQ. V was clipped by 3 bases and J by 7 bases, with 10 bases between them. There are 13 residues in the CDR3. Comments on this clonotype: A much larger clone sits a single nucleotide away, making a read error possible.

The receptor was derived from an adult man with Graves' hyperthyroidism. This rearrangement joins TRBV5-1 to TRBJ2-2; no firm D call. The sequenced material came from peripheral blood or thyroid tissue (not recorded which). This CDR3 is CASSSTIGGELFF. DNA for the CDR3: TGCGCCAGCAGCTCCACGATTGGCGGGGAGCTGTTTTTT.